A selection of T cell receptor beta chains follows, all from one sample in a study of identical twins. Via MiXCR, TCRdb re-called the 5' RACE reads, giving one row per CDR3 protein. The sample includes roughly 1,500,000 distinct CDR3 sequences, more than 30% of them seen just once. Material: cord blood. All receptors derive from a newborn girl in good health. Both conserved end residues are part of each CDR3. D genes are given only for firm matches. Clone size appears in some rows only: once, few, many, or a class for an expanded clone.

CASSHTGGNSPLHF TGTGCCAGCAGCCATACAGGGGGGAATTCACCCCTCCACTTT . TRBV4-2 TRBD1 TRBJ1-6
CSARDFLYPSGGATDTQYF TGCAGTGCTAGAGATTTTCTATATCCTAGCGGGGGGGCCACAGATACGCAGTATTTT . TRBV20-1 TRBD2 TRBJ2-3
CSVEGATALDEQFF TGCAGCGTTGAAGGGGCTACAGCCTTGGATGAGCAGTTCTTC many TRBV29-1 . TRBJ2-1
CASKAGGGHTEAFF TGTGCCAGCAAAGCCGGGGGGGGCCACACTGAAGCTTTCTTT . TRBV12-3/TRBV12-4 . TRBJ1-1
CASSQSTPSSTDTRYF TGTGCCAGCAGCCAATCAACCCCCTCGAGCACAGATACGCGGTATTTT . TRBV14 . TRBJ2-3
CASSEQGAYEQYF TGTGCCAGCAGTGAACAGGGGGCCTACGAGCAGTACTTC many TRBV25-1 TRBD1 TRBJ2-7
CASSLNIDRGNSPLHF TGCGCCAGCAGCTTGAATATCGACAGAGGGAATTCACCCCTCCACTTT . TRBV5-1 . TRBJ1-6
CASSLGLAGGTKNIQYF TGCGCCAGCAGCCTCGGACTAGCGGGGGGGACCAAAAACATTCAGTACTTC . TRBV4-1 TRBD2 TRBJ2-4
CASSLEGALNYGYTF TGCGCCAGCAGCTTGGAGGGAGCTCTTAACTATGGCTACACCTTC . TRBV5-1 . TRBJ1-2
CSARARTPSNYGYTF TGCAGTGCTAGAGCCCGGACGCCGTCTAACTATGGCTACACCTTC . TRBV20-1 . TRBJ1-2
CSVSPGTETQYF TGCAGCGTGAGCCCCGGGACAGAGACCCAGTACTTC . TRBV29-1 . TRBJ2-5
CASRGPGLSSYEQYF TGTGCCAGCAGGGGACCGGGACTGAGCTCCTACGAGCAGTACTTC many TRBV2 . TRBJ2-7
CASSQGIGPNYGYTF TGCGCCAGCAGCCAAGGAATTGGGCCTAACTATGGCTACACCTTC . TRBV4-1 . TRBJ1-2
CASSADGWTQYF TGCGCCAGCAGCGCGGACGGGTGGACGCAGTATTTT . TRBV5-1 . TRBJ2-3
CASSRGLAREQYF TGCGCCAGCAGCCGGGGACTAGCGAGAGAGCAGTACTTC . TRBV5-1 TRBD2 TRBJ2-5
CASSYTSEETQYF TGTGCCAGCAGTTACACCAGCGAAGAGACCCAGTACTTC few TRBV6-5 . TRBJ2-5
CASSEAAGVDGYTF TGTGCCAGCAGTGAGGCAGCGGGGGTGGATGGCTACACCTTC . TRBV6-1 . TRBJ1-2
CASSYWETTYEQYF TGTGCCAGCAGTTATTGGGAGACTACCTACGAGCAGTACTTC few TRBV12-3/TRBV12-4 . TRBJ2-7
CASSLVFEQYF TGTGCCAGCAGCTTAGTTTTCGAGCAGTACTTC many TRBV7-2 . TRBJ2-7
CSPESGATYNEQFF TGCAGTCCTGAAAGCGGCGCAACCTATAATGAGCAGTTCTTC . TRBV20-1 . TRBJ2-1